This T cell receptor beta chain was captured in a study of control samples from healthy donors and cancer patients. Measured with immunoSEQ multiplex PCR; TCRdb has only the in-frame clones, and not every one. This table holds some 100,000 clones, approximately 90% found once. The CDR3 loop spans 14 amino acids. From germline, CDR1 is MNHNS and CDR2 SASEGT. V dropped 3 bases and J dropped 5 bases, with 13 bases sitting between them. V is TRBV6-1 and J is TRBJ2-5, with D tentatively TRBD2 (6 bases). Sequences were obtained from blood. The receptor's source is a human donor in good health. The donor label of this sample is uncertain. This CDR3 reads CASSETSWGETQYF. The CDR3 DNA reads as TGTGCCAGCAGTGAGACTAGTTGGGGGGAGACCCAGTACTTC.